The 9 T cell receptor beta chains below all came from one sample that was sequenced in a study of cytomegalovirus exposure and HLA in healthy donors. The PCR had 60 Vbeta and 13 Jbeta primers. The assay was immunoSEQ multiplex PCR, and TCRdb's table has in-frame clones only and misses some. This table holds 300,000 or so clones, 84% found once. Sequencing was performed on PBMCs. The receptors derive from a woman between 40 and 55 years old in good health and CMV-seropositive.

The V call is TRBV28, the J call TRBJ1-2; 8 bases fit TRBD1. Germline V gene sequence: CDR1 MDHEN, CDR2 SYDVKM. J lost 4 bases, V lost 4 bases, and 5 bases had no gene match. There are 14 residues in the CDR3. CDR3 protein: CASSSLDRGYGYTF. CDR3 in DNA: TGTGCCAGCAGTTCCCTCGACAGGGGCTATGGCTACACCTTC.

The chain links TRBV27 to TRBJ2-3; 7 bases fit TRBD2. Per germline, CDR1 MNHEY and CDR2 SMNVEV (reference sequence). This CDR3 has 18 residues. Trimming at V came to 2 bases and at J to 4 bases, leaving 15 bases not matched to a gene. The CDR3 bases are TGTGCCAGCAGTTTAAAAACGCGGGAGCTTCTAGTGGCAGATACGCAGTATTTT. Protein: CASSLKTRELLVADTQYF.

This clone was found once. The V gene is TRBV6-5, the J gene TRBJ2-4; tentative D call: TRBD1 (5 bases). V gave up 3 bases and J gave up 8 bases, with 11 bases separating them. The V gene's germline CDR1 is MNHEY and CDR2 SVGAGI. The CDR3 is made up of 13 amino acids. CDR3 region: CASSYGIGDIQYF. The CDR3 bases are TGTGCCAGCAGTTATGGGATAGGGGACATTCAGTACTTC.

This clone showed up just once. The chain joins TRBV11-3 to TRBJ2-1, with TRBD1 matching over 10 bases. The CDR3 spans 14 residues. The germline gives CDR1 SGHNT, CDR2 YENEEA. Trimming removed 7 bases from V and 7 bases from J; junction bases left unmatched: 7. CDR3 DNA sequence: TGTGCCAGCACCAGACAGGGGGCGGTGAATGAGCAGTTCTTC. It codes for CASTRQGAVNEQFF.

The chain uses TRBV5-4 and TRBJ1-4, with D tentatively TRBD1 (6 bases). The CDR3 runs 14 residues. Trimming left V 0 bases short and J 8 bases short, with 11 bases between. In germline, CDR1 is SGHNT, CDR2 YYREEE (reference sequence). Written as DNA, the CDR3 is TGTGCCAGCAGCTTGGATCCAGGGGAGGAAAAACTGTTTTTT. It codes for CASSLDPGEEKLFF.

The V gene is TRBV5-3, the J gene TRBJ2-1; TRBD2 aligns across 10 bases. TRBV5-3 is marked as an open reading frame, function uncertain. Losses at the gene ends were 5 bases for V and 0 bases for J; bases not matched to a gene: 8. There are 17 residues in the CDR3. The CDR3: CARRHNLAGGSYNEQFF. Written as DNA, the CDR3 is TGTGCCAGAAGGCATAATTTAGCGGGAGGCTCCTACAATGAGCAGTTCTTC.

About this clone: A junction end diverges from the germline sequence, so it may reflect a read error. The rearrangement links TRBV9 to TRBJ2-3; 8 nucleotides match TRBD2. This CDR3 comprises 15 residues. The germline V gene encodes CDR1 SGDLS and CDR2 YYNGEE. CDR3: CATSGSGSATDTQYF. CDR3 bases: TGTGCCACCAGCGGAAGCGGGAGTGCAACAGATACGCAGTATTTT.

The rearrangement links TRBV6-6 to TRBJ2-3; TRBD2 might be the D (6 bases). The V end lost 2 bases, the J end lost 5 bases, and 14 bases lay between the germline ends. Looked up from germline, CDR1 is MNHNY and CDR2 is SVGAGI (reference sequence). The CDR3 extends over 15 amino acids. The CDR3: CASSYGEAAEDTQYF. The DNA for the CDR3 is TGTGCCAGCAGTTACGGGGAGGCCGCTGAAGATACGCAGTATTTT.

This CDR3 reads CASSRSFGTGGYNEQFF. CDR3 DNA: TGCGCCAGCAGCCGCTCATTCGGGACAGGGGGTTATAATGAGCAGTTCTTC. V is TRBV4-3 and J is TRBJ2-1; 11 bases line up with TRBD1. This CDR3 is 17 amino acids long. Germline V gene sequence: CDR1 LGHNA, CDR2 YSLEER. The ends lost 4 bases at V and 7 bases at J; junction bases unmatched: 12.